These 23 T cell receptor beta chains were all obtained from the same sample, sequenced in a study of beta chain features in type 1 diabetes. Study-wide findings and caveats: Moderately but significantly shorter TCRB CDR3s were found in Type 1 diabetes patients in all four CD4+ subsets.

No antigen has been identified for these receptors. The authors reverse transcribed all of the isolated RNA, so sequencing captured expressed TCRB transcripts. The repertoire was sequenced with immunoSEQ multiplex PCR; TCRdb's copy has only in-frame clones and lacks some. The data contain 300,000 or so clones, approximately 12% of them singletons. Sequenced: naive CD4+ T cells from blood. These TCRs come from a woman aged 18-29 years with type 1 diabetes.

V usage is TRBV2 and J usage is TRBJ1-2; 7 nucleotides match TRBD1. The CDR3 is 13 amino acids. Trimming removed 4 bases from V and 3 bases from J; junction bases left unmatched: 2. Germline lookup yields CDR1 SNHLY and CDR2 FYNNEI. CDR3 DNA sequence: TGTGCCAGCAGTGCCGGACAGGACTATGGCTACACCTTC. It translates to CASSAGQDYGYTF.

The chain carries TRBV18 and TRBJ2-1, with no clear D. The germline V gene has CDR1 KGHSH and CDR2 LQKENI. V lost 0 bases to trimming and J lost 4 bases, with 4 bases between them. The CDR3 is 13 residues long. CDR3 in amino acids: CASSPPHYNEQFF. CDR3 nucleotide sequence: TGTGCCAGCTCACCACCCCATTACAATGAGCAGTTCTTC. Together with reference TRBV18 and TRBJ2-1, the CDR3 gives the full variable domain: NAGVMQNPRHLVRRRGQEARLRCSPMKGHSHVYWYRQLPEEGLKFMVYLQKENIIDESGMPKERFSAEFPKEGPSILRIQQVVRGDSAAYFCASSPPHYNEQFFGPGTRLTVL.

This clone was seen more than once but under ten times. This chain joins TRBV4-1 and TRBJ2-5; D might be TRBD1 (6 bases). V shed 0 bases and J shed 9 bases, with 17 bases lying between them. Germline CDR1 is MGHRA and CDR2 is YSYEKL. The CDR3 is 15 amino acids. CDR3 sequence: CASSQEEQGPFAQYF. CDR3 DNA: TGCGCCAGCAGCCAAGAGGAACAGGGCCCGTTCGCCCAGTACTTC.

V and J are TRBV21-1 and TRBJ2-7; TRBD2, the D gene given by the table, was not confirmed from the DNA. TRBV21-1 corresponds to a pseudogene. The CDR3 has 19 residues. CDR3 sequence: CASSKDGWSSGSIRGEQYV. CDR3 bases: TGTGCCAGCAGCAAAGACGGGTGGAGTAGCGGGAGTATTAGGGGCGAGCAGTACGTC.

The chain recombines TRBV18 with TRBJ2-5; D perhaps matches TRBD2 (5 bases). With 4 bases removed from V and 2 bases from J, the gap between germline ends came to 11 bases. The CDR3 is 14 residues long. Germline CDR1 is KGHSH and CDR2 is LQKENI. CDR3 loop: CASSLPDLQETQYF. CDR3 nucleotide sequence: TGTGCCAGCTCACTGCCGGACTTACAAGAGACCCAGTACTTC. Drawing the rest from reference TRBV18 and TRBJ2-5, the complete variable domain is NAGVMQNPRHLVRRRGQEARLRCSPMKGHSHVYWYRQLPEEGLKFMVYLQKENIIDESGMPKERFSAEFPKEGPSILRIQQVVRGDSAAYFCASSLPDLQETQYFGPGTRLLVL.

This clone came up a few times. J is TRBJ2-7 and V is TRBV11-1, with 9 bases aligning to TRBD1. Germline V CDR1 and CDR2: SGHAT, FQDESV (reference sequence). This CDR3 comprises 14 residues. With 1 base clipped from V and 3 bases from J, the junction kept 1 base outside the gene matches. CDR3 residues: CASSLGDRVYEQYF. The CDR3 region has the DNA TGTGCCAGCAGCTTAGGGGACAGGGTCTACGAGCAGTACTTC.

This clone was seen only a few times. This chain links TRBV7-2 with TRBJ1-2; 9 bases line up with TRBD1. V was pared by 7 bases and J by 6 bases, with 6 bases of the junction left unmatched. Germline V gives CDR1 SGHTA, CDR2 FQGNSA. This CDR3 is built from 13 residues. The CDR3 DNA sequence: TGTGCCAGCAACCAGGACAGGGGTCATGGCTACACCTTC. This codes for CASNQDRGHGYTF. The whole variable domain, remainder taken from reference TRBV7-2 and TRBJ1-2, is GAGVSQSPSNKVTEKGKDVELRCDPISGHTALYWYRQSLGQGLEFLIYFQGNSAPDKSGLPSDRFSAERTGGSVSTLTIQRTQQEDSAVYLCASNQDRGHGYTFGSGTRLTVV.

This chain links TRBV6-5 with TRBJ2-5; TRBD1 agrees at 7 bases. V trimming: 10 bases; J trimming: 5 bases; junction bases outside the gene matches: 4. The CDR3 runs 11 residues. CDR1 is MNHEY and CDR2 is SVGAGI in the germline V gene. The CDR3 sequence: CAIGTVETQYF. The CDR3 DNA follows: TGTGCCATTGGGACAGTGGAGACCCAGTACTTC.

This clone was seen a few times. This chain connects TRBV5-1 to TRBJ2-5; D not resolved. CDR3 length: 14 residues. V dropped 1 base and J dropped 2 bases, with 9 bases sitting between them. Germline V CDR1 and CDR2: SGHRS, YFSETQ. CDR3 residues: CASSLRRPQETQYF. The CDR3 coding sequence is TGCGCCAGCAGCTTGCGGCGGCCACAAGAGACCCAGTACTTC.

This clone was detected only a few times. This chain joins TRBV6-5 and TRBJ2-7, with 8 bases identical to TRBD2. The germline CDR1 and CDR2 sequences are MNHEY and SVGAGI. Unmatched junction bases numbered 10, after V lost 7 bases and J lost 8 bases. The CDR3 length is 13 residues. The chain's CDR3 is CASTSAGERKQYV. CDR3 bases: TGTGCCAGCACCTCAGCGGGAGAGAGGAAGCAGTACGTC.

J is TRBJ2-1 and V is TRBV19, with 10 nucleotides matching TRBD1. The V gene's germline CDR1 is LNHDA and CDR2 SQIVND (reference sequence). The CDR3 runs 17 residues. V lost 5 bases and J lost 2; bases outside the gene matches: 9. In DNA form, the CDR3 reads TGTGCCAGTAGTGCTACCACCGGGACAGGGGCCTACAATGAGCAGTTCTTC. Protein sequence: CASSATTGTGAYNEQFF.

This clone was detected a few times. The genes are TRBV27 and TRBJ1-1; no clear D. The V gene's germline CDR1 is MNHEY and CDR2 SMNVEV (reference sequence). The length of the CDR3 is 13 residues. The V gene lost 5 bases and the J gene lost 4 bases, with 11 bases spanning the gap. In nucleotides, the CDR3 is TGTGCCAGCAGTCCTAACACGGGCACTGAAGCTTTCTTT. This encodes CASSPNTGTEAFF.

The V call is TRBV7-3, the J call TRBJ2-3; TRBD1 matches 9 bases. The CDR3 runs to 15 residues. Germline CDR1 reads SGHTA; CDR2 reads FQGTGA. Germline trimming cut 1 base from V and 1 base from J; bases unmatched to any gene: 0. In nucleotides, the CDR3 is TGTGCCAGCAGCTTAAGGACAGGGGGCACAGATACGCAGTATTTT. It codes for CASSLRTGGTDTQYF.

This chain links TRBV6-5 with TRBJ2-5; 7 bases match TRBD2. CDR3 length: 14 amino acids. Germline CDR1 MNHEY, CDR2 SVGAGI. The junction had 10 bases not matched to a gene; V was cut back by 7 bases and J by 5 bases. This chain's CDR3 is CASTAGVGVETQYF. CDR3 nucleotide sequence: TGTGCCAGCACCGCGGGGGTTGGGGTGGAGACCCAGTACTTC.

The gene calls are TRBV29-1 and TRBJ2-5; D might be TRBD2 (6 bases). Trimming shortened V by 4 bases and J by 2 bases, and 14 bases separated the two germline ends. Germline loops: CDR1 SQVTM, CDR2 ANQGSEA. This CDR3 contains 14 residues. The CDR3, as DNA: TGCAGCGTTGGGCCCCCGGGAGTGCAAGAGACCCAGTACTTC. Its protein is CSVGPPGVQETQYF. The full variable domain, completed using reference TRBV29-1 and TRBJ2-5, is SAVISQKPSRDICQRGTSLTIQCQVDSQVTMMFWYRQQPGQSLTLIATANQGSEATYESGFVIDKFPISRPNLTFSTLTVSNMSPEDSSIYLCSVGPPGVQETQYFGPGTRLLVL.

This clone was counted once. The chain joins TRBV2 to TRBJ1-1; 9 bases agree with TRBD1. The CDR3 has 14 amino acids. Trimming cost V 6 bases and J 5 bases; bases outside gene matches: 7. Looked up from germline, CDR1 is SNHLY and CDR2 is FYNNEI. Written as DNA, the CDR3 is TGTGCCAGCAGCGTAGGACAGGGGTGGACTGAAGCTTTCTTT. Translated, it gives CASSVGQGWTEAFF.

This clone was seen a handful of times. The rearrangement joins TRBV7-9 to TRBJ2-1; TRBD2 aligns across 11 bases. V lost 5 bases and J lost 15; bases outside the gene matches: 12. This CDR3 has 14 residues. Per the germline V gene, CDR1 is SEHNR and CDR2 is FQNEAQ (reference sequence). As DNA, the CDR3 is TGTGCCAGCAGCCCGACTAGCGGGATAGCCCGGGGGTTCTTC. This sequence encodes CASSPTSGIARGFF.

This clone was seen only a few times. V usage is TRBV6-1 and J usage is TRBJ1-1; a possible D gene is TRBD1 (5 bases). The CDR3 totals 13 residues. Trimming removed 6 bases at V and 4 bases at J, with 12 bases between. Germline loops: CDR1 MNHNS, CDR2 SASEGT. This chain's CDR3 is CASSHHGGTEAFF. For the CDR3, the DNA is TGTGCCAGCAGCCACCACGGGGGCACTGAAGCTTTCTTT.

The table lists this clone with a few counts. The chain links TRBV10-2 to TRBJ1-2; 8 bases line up with TRBD1. The CDR3 loop spans 14 amino acids. With 8 bases clipped from V and 8 bases from J, the junction kept 13 bases outside the gene matches. Germline CDR1 WSHSY, CDR2 SAAADI. The CDR3 DNA is TGCGCCAGCTCCGGGAACGTAGGGACAGGCGGCTACACCTTC. Its translation: CASSGNVGTGGYTF.

This clone was recorded a few times. This sequence joins TRBV30 and TRBJ1-4, with TRBD1 identical over 7 bases. Trimming took 1 base from V and 12 from J; bases not matched to a gene: 14. The CDR3 sequence is 15 residues long. In germline, CDR1 is GTSNPN, CDR2 SVGIG (reference sequence). The CDR3 region has the DNA TGTGCCTGGAGTGCACCCTCGGGGGACAGTCATCAACTGTTTTTT. This sequence encodes CAWSAPSGDSHQLFF.

The V gene is TRBV19, the J gene TRBJ2-7; perhaps TRBD1 as D (5 bases). The germline CDR1 and CDR2 sequences are LNHDA and SQIVND (reference sequence). The CDR3 has 13 residues. V was pared by 6 bases and J by 2 bases, with 11 bases between. CDR3 protein: CASSPQGPYEQYF. In DNA, the CDR3 is TGTGCCAGTAGCCCGCAGGGTCCCTACGAGCAGTACTTC.

The CDR3 nucleotides read TGTGCCAGCAGCTTAGCTAGCCCGGTTACAGATACGCAGTATTTT. Its translation is CASSLASPVTDTQYF. The J gene is TRBJ2-3, the V gene TRBV11-2; tentative D call: TRBD2 (5 bases). V lost 1 base and J 3 bases, leaving 11 bases between the germline ends. The CDR3 covers 15 residues. Looked up from germline, CDR1 is SGHAT and CDR2 is FQNNGV.

This clone was recorded a few times. The rearrangement joins TRBV28 to TRBJ2-1, with 7 positions matching TRBD2. The length of the CDR3 is 14 residues. Unmatched junction bases numbered 1, after V lost 5 bases and J lost 0 bases. Germline assignment: CDR1 MDHEN and CDR2 SYDVKM. CDR3 sequence (DNA): TGTGCCAGCAGTCTAGCGGACTCCTACAATGAGCAGTTCTTC. Protein product: CASSLADSYNEQFF.